The sequence of this T cell receptor beta chain was determined in a study of STAT3 mutations in large granular lymphocyte leukemia. As for the study in general: Roughly half the longitudinally sequenced T-LGLL patients had canonical STAT3 mutations. 40% of treated T-LGLL patients showed hematologic response to immunosuppression.

CDR3 length: 13 residues. V was clipped by 10 bases and J by 0 bases, with 12 bases between them. The germline V gene encodes CDR1 MDHEN and CDR2 SYDVKM. Study conclusions and caveats: Variable sampling intervals and differing treatment regimens complicated linking therapy response to TCR clonal burden changes. At least one immunodominant TCR beta clonotype appeared in every T-cell large granular lymphocyte leukemia patient.

About this clone itself: Its antigen remains unidentified.

This table comes from immunoSEQ multiplex PCR, and its TCRdb copy is limited to in-frame clones, with some not included. This sample has about 24,000 clones, with about 94% found just once. The sequenced sample was peripheral blood mononuclear cells. The TCR comes from a man in his forties or fifties with T-cell large granular lymphocyte leukemia. Some clones in this sample may be carry-over from other donors' samples. The chain employs TRBV28 and TRBJ1-1; D is uncertain. CDR3 loop: CAIGTRVNTEAFF. CDR3 bases: TGTGCCATCGGAACGAGGGTGAACACTGAAGCTTTCTTT.